The sequence of this T cell receptor beta chain was determined in a study of shared clonotypes between healthy human individuals. CDR1 and CDR2 (germline): MNHEY, SVGAGI. CDR3 length: 15 residues. V gave up 0 bases and J gave up 7 bases, with 12 bases separating them. The data were produced by immunoSEQ multiplex PCR, yet TCRdb's version contains in-frame clones alone and is incomplete. In the table there are 650,000 to 800,000 clones, over 60% of which are singletons. The specimen was memory CD4+ T cells sorted from blood. Subset in this sample: CD45RA-negative fraction. This clonotype was obtained from a woman between 25 and 40 years old in good health. This sequence joins TRBV6-5 and TRBJ1-4, with D hard to call. The CDR3 region has the DNA TGTGCCAGCAGTTACTCTCCACCCCCGGGTGAAAAACTGTTTTTT. Translating it yields CASSYSPPPGEKLFF.